Below are 5 T cell receptor beta chains sequenced from a single sample in a study of T cell responses to AZD1222 COVID-19 vaccine. Some clones are missing from TCRdb's copy, which holds only in-frame ones; the method was immunoSEQ multiplex PCR. The table lists about 120,000 clones, about 92% of them singletons. Sequencing was performed on peripheral blood, taken on day 0 of MenACWY control vaccination. These receptors were obtained from an adult in good health.

V and J are TRBV27 and TRBJ1-5, with D possibly matching TRBD1 (5 bases). This CDR3 spans 13 amino acids. Germline lookup yields CDR1 MNHEY and CDR2 SMNVEV (reference sequence). Trimming shortened V by 3 bases and J by 6 bases, and 9 bases separated the two germline ends. The CDR3 nucleotides read TGTGCCAGCAGTTTTGGGGGGTCTCAGCCCCAGCATTTT. Its protein product is CASSFGGSQPQHF.

The chain joins TRBV25-1 to TRBJ2-5, with TRBD1 matching 7 bases. CDR3 length: 13 amino acids. Looked up from germline, CDR1 is MGHDK and CDR2 is SYGVNS. V was clipped by 4 bases and J by 5 bases; unmatched bases: 4. The CDR3 sequence: CASSAQGRETQYF. The DNA of the CDR3 is TGTGCCAGCAGTGCACAGGGGCGGGAGACCCAGTACTTC.

The rearrangement joins TRBV3-1 (or the pseudogene TRBV3-2) to TRBJ1-1; D unresolved. The CDR3 is 11 amino acids. V was trimmed by 4 bases and J by 5 bases, leaving 5 bases between them. Germline V gene sequence: CDR1 LGHDT, CDR2 YNNKEL (reference sequence). The CDR3 coding sequence is TGTGCCAGCAGCCGCGGGACTGAAGCTTTCTTT. Residues: CASSRGTEAFF.

Comments on this clone: Other DNA variants within this sample encode the same CDR3. V gene TRBV11-1 combines with J gene TRBJ2-5; D is perhaps TRBD2 (7 bases). Germline V gene sequence: CDR1 SGHAT, CDR2 FQDESV (reference sequence). The CDR3 totals 14 residues. V was trimmed by 2 bases and J by 1 base, leaving 8 bases between them. The chain's CDR3 is CASSLRGAQETQYF. CDR3 bases: TGTGCCAGCAGCTTACGGGGGGCCCAAGAGACCCAGTACTTC. The full variable domain, its missing parts supplied by reference TRBV11-1 and TRBJ2-5, is EAEVAQSPRYKITEKSQAVAFWCDPISGHATLYWYRQILGQGPELLVQFQDESVVDDSQLPKDRFSAERLKGVDSTLKIQPAELGDSAMYLCASSLRGAQETQYFGPGTRLLVL.

The chain has TRBV6-2 or TRBV6-3 and TRBJ2-2; D unclear. Trimming cost V 2 bases and J 4 bases, with 11 bases left between them. The CDR3 extends over 15 amino acids. Per germline, CDR1 MNHEY and CDR2 SVGEGT. As DNA, the CDR3 is TGTGCCAGCAGTTACGGGGAAGTGGTCACCGGGGAGCTGTTTTTT. Protein product: CASSYGEVVTGELFF.